The entry that follows covers one TCR beta chain sequence. This record comes from a study of blood T cell repertoires in COVID-19. Study summary: T cells, B-cell-depleted T cells, or PBMCs provided the cDNA or gDNA that served as material.

The protocol was immunoSEQ multiplex PCR, while the TCRdb copy is restricted to in-frame clones and leaves out a portion. The table lists fewer than 500,000 clones, roughly 86% of them singletons, with roughly 1.1% in the top ten. The sequence was collected from a human donor with acute or convalescent COVID-19. The donor label of this sample is uncertain. The sequencing input was peripheral blood.

DNA of the CDR3: TGTGCCAGCAGTTTATGGGCAGGGGAAAAACTGTTTTTT. Translating it yields CASSLWAGEKLFF. The gene calls are TRBV28 and TRBJ1-4; possibly TRBD1 for D (5 bases). The CDR3 spans 13 residues. Per the germline V gene, CDR1 is MDHEN and CDR2 is SYDVKM. Trimming shortened V by 0 bases and J by 8 bases, and 7 bases separated the two germline ends.